This is a list of T cell receptor beta chains from one sample in a study of blood T cell repertoires in COVID-19. Assay: immunoSEQ multiplex PCR; the TCRdb copy retains only in-frame clones and omits some. The sample gives hundreds of thousands of clones, 80% to 90% of which show up once; roughly 14% is in the top ten. The specimen was peripheral blood. These receptors were collected from a woman aged 70 to 79 with COVID-19, enrolled during active disease. Each CDR3 is given with its conserved first and last residue. A D gene is named only where the DNA matches it firmly. Clone size, where shown, is once, few, many, or a class for clones that have expanded.

DNA,CDR3,size,D,V,J
TGTGCCAGCAGCTACCGACCGGGACAACCAAAGAACACCGGGGAGCTGTTTTTT,CASSYRPGQPKNTGELFF,few,-,TRBV7-9,TRBJ2-2
TGTGCCAGCAGGGGACAGGGGGCCGCTCAGCCCCAGCATTTT,CASRGQGAAQPQHF,-,TRBD1,TRBV2,TRBJ1-5
TGTGCCAGGACTAGCGGGGATTTATTACAAGAGACCCAGTACTTC,CARTSGDLLQETQYF,-,-,TRBV21-1,TRBJ2-5
TGTGCCAGCTCCCCAGGGACAGGGGAACGGTCCTCCTACGAGCAGTACTTC,CASSPGTGERSSYEQYF,-,TRBD1,TRBV18,TRBJ2-7
TGTGCCAGCAGTAGACAAATAGGGAACACTGAAGCTTTCTTT,CASSRQIGNTEAFF,-,-,TRBV2,TRBJ1-1
TGTGCCAGCAGCTTAAGGGACAATGATGCTGAAGCTTTCTTT,CASSLRDNDAEAFF,few,-,TRBV7-6,TRBJ1-1
TGTGCCATCTCCTTTACAGGGAATGCCTACAATGAGCAGTTCTTC,CAISFTGNAYNEQFF,-,-,TRBV15,TRBJ2-1
TGTGCCACCAGCAGAGAAGGGGTAGACACAGATACGCAGTATTTT,CATSREGVDTDTQYF,-,-,TRBV15,TRBJ2-3
TGCGCCAGCAGCCTAAGGGCTAGCGGGGAATCCTACGAGCAGTACTTC,CASSLRASGESYEQYF,-,TRBD2,TRBV4-1,TRBJ2-7
TGCGCCAGCAGCTTGGTCGGAGTAGCGGGTTACAATGAGCAGTTCTTC,CASSLVGVAGYNEQFF,once,TRBD2,TRBV5-1,TRBJ2-1
TGCGCCAGCAGCCAAGGGACAGGGCGGGTCACTGAAGCTTTCTTT,CASSQGTGRVTEAFF,-,TRBD1,TRBV5-1,TRBJ1-1
TGTGCCAGCTCCCCGCCGGGACAGAAAAACATTCAGTACTTC,CASSPPGQKNIQYF,-,TRBD1,TRBV18,TRBJ2-4
TGTGCCAGCAGCTGGAGCGGGGGGGATACCTACGAGCAGTACTTC,CASSWSGGDTYEQYF,-,TRBD2,TRBV7-3,TRBJ2-7
TGTGCCAGCAGCCCTCGTAGCAATCAGCCCCAGCATTTT,CASSPRSNQPQHF,-,-,TRBV27,TRBJ1-5
TGTGCCAGCAGTCCGGGACAGAACTATGGCTACACCTTC,CASSPGQNYGYTF,-,TRBD1,TRBV9,TRBJ1-2
TGTGCCAGCAGCCAGACGAGGAGGGGCGGAGAGACCCAGTACTTC,CASSQTRRGGETQYF,once,-,TRBV3-1/TRBV3-2,TRBJ2-5
TGTGCCAGCAGCTTTGTCCTCACCGGGGAGCTGTTTTTT,CASSFVLTGELFF,-,-,TRBV7-2,TRBJ2-2
TGTGCCACAAGGGAAGGAGGCACTGAAGCTTTCTTT,CATREGGTEAFF,-,-,TRBV27,TRBJ1-1
TGTGCCAGCAGTTACGGGACTAACACTGAAGCTTTCTTT,CASSYGTNTEAFF,-,-,TRBV6-2/TRBV6-3,TRBJ1-1
TGTGCCAGTAGTATCATTCAGGGTGGGGACTATGGCTACACCTTC,CASSIIQGGDYGYTF,once,-,TRBV19,TRBJ1-2
TGTGCCAGCAGCTCCCGGAACGCGGGCATGTACAATGAGCAGTTCTTC,CASSSRNAGMYNEQFF,-,-,TRBV7-2,TRBJ2-1
TGTGCCAGCCGGGACAGGGGAGGCGATGAGCAGTTCTTC,CASRDRGGDEQFF,-,TRBD1,TRBV6-5,TRBJ2-1
TGTGCCAGCAGCTTAACGGGTACGAACACTGAAGCTTTCTTT,CASSLTGTNTEAFF,-,-,TRBV9,TRBJ1-1
TGTGCCAGCAGCCAAAAAGGAGGGGACAGGGGCTATGGCTACACCTTC,CASSQKGGDRGYGYTF,-,TRBD1,TRBV3-1/TRBV3-2,TRBJ1-2
TGTGCCAGCAGCTTGGAGGGACAGGGTAGGACTGAAGCTTTCTTT,CASSLEGQGRTEAFF,once,TRBD1,TRBV5-8,TRBJ1-1
TGTGCCAGTAGTATGGCGGGGGGAGCTGAAAAACTGTTTTTT,CASSMAGGAEKLFF,-,-,TRBV19,TRBJ1-4
TGTGCCAGCAGCTTGGGCGGGCGGATTTTCTACGAGCAGTACTTC,CASSLGGRIFYEQYF,-,-,TRBV5-6,TRBJ2-7
TGTGCCAGCAGCTCGACAGGGGGCGAACAAGAGACCCAGTACTTC,CASSSTGGEQETQYF,-,TRBD1,TRBV7-9,TRBJ2-5
TGTGCCAGCAGCCAAGACCCGTCGGGCTACGAGCAGTACTTC,CASSQDPSGYEQYF,-,-,TRBV4-2,TRBJ2-7
TGTGCCAGCAGCTTGGATCCTACAGGGACGGGGGAGCTGTTTTTT,CASSLDPTGTGELFF,-,-,TRBV5-6,TRBJ2-2
TGTGCCAGCAGCCTGGGGACGGGACTTAAGGATACGCAGTATTTT,CASSLGTGLKDTQYF,-,-,TRBV7-9,TRBJ2-3
TGTGCCAGCAGCTTACCGACAGGGAACTATGGCTACACCTTC,CASSLPTGNYGYTF,-,TRBD1,TRBV7-9,TRBJ1-2
TGCGCCAGCAGCCAATCCGGGGGGGGGTATTACAATGAGCAGTTCTTC,CASSQSGGGYYNEQFF,-,TRBD2,TRBV4-1,TRBJ2-1
TGTGCCAGCAGTGACAGCAAGGGCAGGGCAACGAGCTGGGAGAACACTGAAGCTTTCTTT,CASSDSKGRATSWENTEAFF,-,-,TRBV2,TRBJ1-1
TGTGCCAGCAGCCCCCTAGCGGAACGACAAGAGACCCAGTACTTC,CASSPLAERQETQYF,once,TRBD2,TRBV3-1/TRBV3-2,TRBJ2-5
TGTGCCAGCAGTTTCGGTAGCGGGGACCCAGATACGCAGTATTTT,CASSFGSGDPDTQYF,-,TRBD2,TRBV27,TRBJ2-3
TGTGCCAGCAGCTATACCCTCAATCAGGGTGAAGACGAAAAACTGTTTTTT,CASSYTLNQGEDEKLFF,-,-,TRBV11-2,TRBJ1-4
TGTGCCAGCAGCCAAGATCTTGGGGGACTCCCCTATGGCTACACCTTC,CASSQDLGGLPYGYTF,few,-,TRBV3-1/TRBV3-2,TRBJ1-2
TGTGCCAGCAGTTACTCCGGGACAGGGACCTACTACGAGCAGTACTTC,CASSYSGTGTYYEQYF,once,TRBD1,TRBV6-5,TRBJ2-7
TGTGCCAGCAGTTACACAGGGGCCGATCAGCCCCAGCATTTT,CASSYTGADQPQHF,-,TRBD1,TRBV6-2/TRBV6-3,TRBJ1-5
TGTGCCAGCAGCTTAAAATCGTTAGAAGAATCGTGGGGAGTTGCAACTAATGAAAAACTGTTTTTT,CASSLKSLEESWGVATNEKLFF,-,-,TRBV7-3,TRBJ1-4
TGTGCCAGCAGCGTGACTGAAACAGGGATATCTGAAGCTTTCTTT,CASSVTETGISEAFF,-,-,TRBV9,TRBJ1-1
TGTGCCAGCAGCTTTGGCAGAGAAGCTTTCTTT,CASSFGREAFF,-,-,TRBV7-2,TRBJ1-1